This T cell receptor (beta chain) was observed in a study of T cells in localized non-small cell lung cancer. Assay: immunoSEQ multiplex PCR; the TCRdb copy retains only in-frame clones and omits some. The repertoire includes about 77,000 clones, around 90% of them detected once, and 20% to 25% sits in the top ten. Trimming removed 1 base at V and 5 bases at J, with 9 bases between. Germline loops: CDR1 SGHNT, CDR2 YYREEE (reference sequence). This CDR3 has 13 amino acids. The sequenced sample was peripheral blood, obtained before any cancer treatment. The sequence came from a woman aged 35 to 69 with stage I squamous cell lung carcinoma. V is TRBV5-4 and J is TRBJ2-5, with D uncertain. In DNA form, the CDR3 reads TGTGCCAGCAGCTTGTTCCCTACGGAGACCCAGTACTTC. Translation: CASSLFPTETQYF.